What follows are 6 T cell receptor beta chains derived from one specimen sequenced in a study of tumor and adjacent non-tumor tissue in lung cancer. No cell sorting was done before RNA was extracted from the tissue. Three rounds of nested PCR, following a modified ARM-PCR protocol, produced the TCRbeta library. TCRdb ran MiXCR on the multiplex PCR reads and lists one entry per CDR3 protein. The profile covers around 210,000 distinct CDR3 sequences, with approximately 74% appearing a single time and around 25% taken by the ten largest. Sequencing used lung tumor tissue. The receptor source for this set is a man aged 60-69 years with non-small cell lung cancer.

A few counts support this clonotype. CDR3 in amino acids: CASSLWALAGGTPHQETQYF. Here the CDR3 DNA reads TGTGCCAGCAGTTTATGGGCTCTAGCGGGGGGGACACCTCACCAAGAGACCCAGTACTTC. The rearrangement joins TRBV12-3 or TRBV12-4 to TRBJ2-5; 12 positions match TRBD2. This CDR3 spans 20 amino acids. The V and J ends lost 2 bases and 0 bases, in that order; junction bases with no gene match: 13.

About this clonotype itself: The junction and the germline gene differ at one end; a read error may be behind it. The chain uses TRBV11-1 and TRBJ2-7, with unresolved D. CDR1 and CDR2 from the germline V gene are SGHAT and FQDESV (reference sequence). This CDR3 comprises 16 residues. The CDR3, as DNA: TGTGCCAGCAGCTTAGCGAATCGTAACAACTCCTACGAGGAGTACTTC. It specifies CASSLANRNNSYEEYF.

Of note for this clonotype: A much larger clone lies one base from this, so it may be a read error. The gene calls are TRBV11-1 and TRBJ2-7; TRBD1 is a possible D gene (6 bases). V lost 7 bases and J lost 7, with 23 bases in between. The CDR3 sequence is 15 residues long. Germline V gene sequence: CDR1 SGHAT, CDR2 FQDESV (reference sequence). The CDR3 spells CASNRRSNTQGEQYF. The CDR3 bases are TGTGCCAGCAACCGGCGTAGTAACACCCAGGGGGAGCAGTACTTC.

Concerning this clonotype: A much more abundant neighbour one base away suggests this may be a read error. V is TRBV20-1 and J is TRBJ2-3, with 8 bases matching TRBD2. The germline gives CDR1 DFQATT, CDR2 SNEGSKA (reference sequence). V lost 5 bases, J lost 7 bases, and 11 bases stayed unmatched. There are 14 residues in the CDR3. This CDR3 is CSAGHEAGAYTQYF. For the CDR3, the DNA is TGCAGTGCTGGTCATGAAGCGGGAGCATATACGCAGTATTTT.

The CDR3 here is CVGSDRGAVTQYF. CDR3 sequence (DNA): TGTGTCGGCAGTGATCGGGGCGCAGTGACCCAGTACTTC. This rearrangement joins TRBV6-1 to TRBJ2-5; D could derive from TRBD1 or TRBD2 (5 bases each). Per germline, CDR1 MNHNS and CDR2 SASEGT. The CDR3 spans 13 residues.

This clonotype was counted many times. The rearrangement joins TRBV20-1 to TRBJ2-1; 9 positions agree with TRBD1. Looked up from germline, CDR1 is DFQATT and CDR2 is SNEGSKA (reference sequence). The CDR3 extends over 12 amino acids. V lost 7 bases and J lost 6; bases outside the gene matches: 4. The CDR3 nucleotides are TGCAGTGTTTTGGGACAGGGCAATGAGCAGTTCTTC. This sequence encodes CSVLGQGNEQFF.